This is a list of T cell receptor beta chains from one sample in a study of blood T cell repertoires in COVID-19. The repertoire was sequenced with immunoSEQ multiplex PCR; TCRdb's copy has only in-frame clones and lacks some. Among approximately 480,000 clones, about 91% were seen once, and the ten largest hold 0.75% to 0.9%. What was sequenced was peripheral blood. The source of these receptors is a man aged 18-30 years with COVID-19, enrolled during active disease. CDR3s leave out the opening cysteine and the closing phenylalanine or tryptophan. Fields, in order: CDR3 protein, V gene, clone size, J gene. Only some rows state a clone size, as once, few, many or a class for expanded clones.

cdr3_aa: ASSGAGAAYNEQF
v_call: TRBV6-1
clone_size: -
j_call: TRBJ2-1

cdr3_aa: SVGETGGETQY
v_call: TRBV29-1
clone_size: -
j_call: TRBJ2-5

cdr3_aa: ASRTGGRQETQY
v_call: TRBV6-5
clone_size: -
j_call: TRBJ2-5

cdr3_aa: ASSQSRSTDTQY
v_call: TRBV16
clone_size: once
j_call: TRBJ2-3

cdr3_aa: ASSIPWFRAPNGSQPQH
v_call: TRBV19
clone_size: -
j_call: TRBJ1-5

cdr3_aa: ASSGSGGASTDTQY
v_call: TRBV7-8
clone_size: -
j_call: TRBJ2-3

cdr3_aa: ASSQLGTDNEQF
v_call: TRBV18
clone_size: -
j_call: TRBJ2-1

cdr3_aa: ASAPGLDTDTQY
v_call: TRBV9
clone_size: -
j_call: TRBJ2-3

cdr3_aa: ASSQASGREQY
v_call: TRBV3-1/TRBV3-2
clone_size: -
j_call: TRBJ2-7

cdr3_aa: ASSPTSGASTQY
v_call: TRBV14
clone_size: once
j_call: TRBJ2-3

cdr3_aa: ASSQLRESYGYT
v_call: TRBV3-1/TRBV3-2
clone_size: -
j_call: TRBJ1-2

cdr3_aa: ASSPPRTGRLYGYT
v_call: TRBV18
clone_size: -
j_call: TRBJ1-2

cdr3_aa: ASSLVGDQQF
v_call: TRBV5-4
clone_size: -
j_call: TRBJ2-1

cdr3_aa: ASSSGLGDSPQPQH
v_call: TRBV7-8
clone_size: -
j_call: TRBJ1-5

cdr3_aa: ASSLGTDPWSYNSPLH
v_call: TRBV5-1
clone_size: -
j_call: TRBJ1-6

cdr3_aa: ASSLGQGAETQY
v_call: TRBV7-6
clone_size: -
j_call: TRBJ2-5

cdr3_aa: ASSLYADSGNTIY
v_call: TRBV5-1
clone_size: -
j_call: TRBJ1-3

cdr3_aa: ASSSKGANGNTIY
v_call: TRBV7-9
clone_size: -
j_call: TRBJ1-3

cdr3_aa: ASSSSINTEAF
v_call: TRBV5-4
clone_size: -
j_call: TRBJ1-1

cdr3_aa: ASRDTRGYNSPLH
v_call: TRBV3-1/TRBV3-2
clone_size: -
j_call: TRBJ1-6

cdr3_aa: ASSVSGTGELF
v_call: TRBV5-4
clone_size: once
j_call: TRBJ2-2

cdr3_aa: AISNREGSEY
v_call: TRBV10-3
clone_size: -
j_call: TRBJ2-7

cdr3_aa: ASSPWTGRNTEAF
v_call: TRBV5-5
clone_size: -
j_call: TRBJ1-1

cdr3_aa: ASSPAPGGSQPQH
v_call: TRBV6-5
clone_size: -
j_call: TRBJ1-5

cdr3_aa: SVSSRQSYEQY
v_call: TRBV29-1
clone_size: -
j_call: TRBJ2-7

cdr3_aa: ASSYSRGEAF
v_call: TRBV6-5
clone_size: -
j_call: TRBJ1-1

cdr3_aa: ASSLGRTRIYEQF
v_call: TRBV7-9
clone_size: few
j_call: TRBJ2-1

cdr3_aa: ATQGASYEQY
v_call: TRBV10-3
clone_size: -
j_call: TRBJ2-7

cdr3_aa: SVAGQGNTEAF
v_call: TRBV29-1
clone_size: -
j_call: TRBJ1-1

cdr3_aa: ASSLGTIEKLF
v_call: TRBV7-2
clone_size: -
j_call: TRBJ1-4

cdr3_aa: ASGRTSAPYEQY
v_call: TRBV11-2
clone_size: -
j_call: TRBJ2-7

cdr3_aa: ASFRDRVRGYT
v_call: TRBV28
clone_size: -
j_call: TRBJ1-2

cdr3_aa: AWSDPTAPTNEKLF
v_call: TRBV30
clone_size: -
j_call: TRBJ1-4

cdr3_aa: ASSLSQGRYGYT
v_call: TRBV6-5
clone_size: -
j_call: TRBJ1-2

cdr3_aa: ASSPGFGTYEQY
v_call: TRBV5-6
clone_size: -
j_call: TRBJ2-7

cdr3_aa: ASDGPIFNSPLH
v_call: TRBV7-2
clone_size: -
j_call: TRBJ1-6

cdr3_aa: ASGGGALNNEQF
v_call: TRBV12-5
clone_size: -
j_call: TRBJ2-1

cdr3_aa: ATSDTGGQGANGELF
v_call: TRBV24-1
clone_size: -
j_call: TRBJ2-2

cdr3_aa: ASSSGQGRYEQY
v_call: TRBV7-9
clone_size: -
j_call: TRBJ2-7

cdr3_aa: AWRHRGRAGSDTQY
v_call: TRBV30
clone_size: once
j_call: TRBJ2-3

cdr3_aa: ASSYGNTGELF
v_call: TRBV2
clone_size: -
j_call: TRBJ2-2

cdr3_aa: ASSSQGLAWTDTQY
v_call: TRBV7-2
clone_size: -
j_call: TRBJ2-3

cdr3_aa: ASSLHRGLAGGEQY
v_call: TRBV21-1
clone_size: -
j_call: TRBJ2-7

cdr3_aa: ASSQILGDREETQY
v_call: TRBV4-2
clone_size: -
j_call: TRBJ2-5

cdr3_aa: ASSYSWQGNTEAF
v_call: TRBV6-5
clone_size: -
j_call: TRBJ1-1

cdr3_aa: ASGLNPKNTEAF
v_call: TRBV12-5
clone_size: -
j_call: TRBJ1-1

cdr3_aa: ASSPRRGTTGTSVYEQF
v_call: TRBV11-2
clone_size: -
j_call: TRBJ2-1

cdr3_aa: ASSLQVGTSYEQY
v_call: TRBV5-5
clone_size: -
j_call: TRBJ2-7

cdr3_aa: ASSRSGRAGYNEQF
v_call: TRBV9
clone_size: -
j_call: TRBJ2-1

cdr3_aa: ASSSIFLAGSTDTQY
v_call: TRBV5-8
clone_size: -
j_call: TRBJ2-3

cdr3_aa: ASSVTGANTGELF
v_call: TRBV5-1
clone_size: -
j_call: TRBJ2-2

cdr3_aa: ASSPGLADTTDTQY
v_call: TRBV10-1
clone_size: -
j_call: TRBJ2-3